The clone carrying this TCR beta chain was counted only a few times. Germline CDR1 SGHTA, CDR2 FQGTGA. The germline V and J ends were trimmed by 2 bases and 1 base, with 5 bases remaining between them. The CDR3 totals 13 residues. Libraries were prepared by immunoSEQ multiplex PCR; TCRdb keeps only in-frame clonotypes and omits some of them. Of 250,000 to 350,000 clones in the sample, roughly 89% are singletons; the top ten hold around 8.9%. The sample belongs to a study of blood T cell repertoires in COVID-19. Everyone who took part was 18 to 89 years old, and they came from 24 US areas. Cohort 3 recovery required two negative PCRs, clearance, or symptom resolution.

The origin of this receptor is a woman under 30 who had recovered from COVID-19. Sequencing was carried out using PBMCs or T cells enriched from blood (not recorded which). The genes are TRBV7-3 and TRBJ1-1; unclear D gene. Here the CDR3 reads CASSLLANTEAFF. For the CDR3, the DNA is TGTGCCAGCAGCTTATTAGCGAACACTGAAGCTTTCTTT.